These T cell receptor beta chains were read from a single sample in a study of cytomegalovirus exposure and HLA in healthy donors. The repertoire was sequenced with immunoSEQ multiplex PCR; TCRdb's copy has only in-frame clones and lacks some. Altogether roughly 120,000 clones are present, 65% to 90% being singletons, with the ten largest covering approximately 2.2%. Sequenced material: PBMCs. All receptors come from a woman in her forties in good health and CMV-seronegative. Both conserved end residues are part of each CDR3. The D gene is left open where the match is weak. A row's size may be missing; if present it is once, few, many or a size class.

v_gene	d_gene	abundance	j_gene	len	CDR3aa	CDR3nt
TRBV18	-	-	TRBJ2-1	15	CASSPTSTSSHEQFF	TGTGCCAGCTCGCCTACCTCTACAAGTAGCCATGAGCAGTTCTTC
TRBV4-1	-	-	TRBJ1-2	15	CASSQVGSLKSGYTF	TGCGCCAGCAGCCAAGTGGGCAGCTTGAAGAGTGGCTACACCTTC
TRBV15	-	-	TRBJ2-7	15	CATSNLGVLSDEQYF	TGTGCCACCAGCAACCTAGGGGTTCTATCCGACGAGCAGTACTTC
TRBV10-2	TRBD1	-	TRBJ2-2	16	CASSPRDRGVPGELFF	TGCGCCAGCAGTCCCCGGGACAGGGGGGTTCCCGGGGAGCTGTTTTTT
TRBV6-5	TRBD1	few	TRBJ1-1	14	CASSPTGAYTEAFF	TGTGCCAGCAGCCCGACAGGGGCTTACACTGAAGCTTTCTTT
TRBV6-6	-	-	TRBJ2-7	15	CASSQSGGISYEQYF	TGTGCCAGCAGCCAATCCGGGGGTATATCCTACGAGCAGTACTTC
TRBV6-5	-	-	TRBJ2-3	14	CASKVGYPTDTQYF	TGTGCCAGCAAGGTGGGCTACCCCACAGATACGCAGTATTTT
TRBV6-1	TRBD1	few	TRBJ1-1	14	CASSGTGGSTEAFF	TGTGCCAGCAGTGGGACAGGGGGAAGCACTGAAGCTTTCTTT
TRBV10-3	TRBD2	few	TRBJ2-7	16	CAISTLPSGSPYEQYF	TGTGCCATCAGTACCCTCCCTAGCGGCAGCCCCTACGAGCAGTACTTC
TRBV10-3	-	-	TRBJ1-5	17	CAISEAPLGQGAQPQHF	TGTGCCATCAGTGAGGCTCCCCTGGGGCAGGGCGCGCAGCCCCAGCATTTT
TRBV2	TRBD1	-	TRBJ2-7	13	CASLRDRGDEQYF	TGTGCCAGTCTCCGGGACAGGGGGGACGAGCAGTACTTC
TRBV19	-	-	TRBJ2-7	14	CASSMGDKDLEQYF	TGTGCCAGTAGTATGGGTGACAAAGACCTGGAGCAGTACTTC
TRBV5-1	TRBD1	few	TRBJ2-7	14	CASRMGTGLHEQYF	TGCGCCAGCAGGATGGGGACAGGGTTACACGAGCAGTACTTC
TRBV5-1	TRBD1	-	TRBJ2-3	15	CASSPGQGQADTQYF	TGCGCCAGCAGCCCCGGACAGGGGCAAGCAGATACGCAGTATTTT